The 6 T cell receptor beta chains below all came from one sample that was sequenced in a study of breast tumors, draining lymph nodes, adjacent tissues. Samples came from axillary lymph nodes draining the breast cancer. TCRdb re-derived calls from the multiplex PCR reads in MiXCR, one entry per CDR3 protein. Of around 150,000 distinct CDR3 sequences in the sample, around a third were seen once. Sequences were obtained from axillary lymph node tissue. All receptors derive from a female donor with breast cancer. Some clones in this sample may be carry-over from other donors' samples.

This clonotype has a count of ten or more. J is TRBJ2-7 and V is TRBV2; TRBD2 matches at 10 bases. J lost 6 bases, V lost 7 bases, and 21 bases had no gene match. There are 18 residues in the CDR3. The germline V gene encodes CDR1 SNHLY and CDR2 FYNNEI. The CDR3: CASTDSGGKFVGVGEQYF. As DNA, the CDR3 is TGTGCCAGCACCGATAGCGGGGGGAAGTTCGTAGGGGTAGGCGAGCAGTACTTC.

This clonotype was recorded at least ten times. This may be a read error, as it is one base from a much larger clone. The chain links TRBV7-9 to TRBJ2-3; D possibly uses TRBD1 or TRBD2 (5 bases each). The germline CDR1 and CDR2 sequences are SEHNR and FQNEAQ (reference sequence). This CDR3 is built from 17 residues. The chain's CDR3 is CASSLARWDARTDPQYF. CDR3 nucleotide sequence: TGTGCCAGCAGCTTAGCTCGGTGGGACGCCCGCACAGATCCGCAGTATTTT.

This clonotype was counted ten times or more. This chain joins TRBV7-2 and TRBJ2-5; 9 bases agree with TRBD1. CDR1 and CDR2 (germline): SGHTA, FQGNSA. The CDR3 consists of 15 residues. With 9 bases clipped from V and 8 bases from J, the junction kept 16 bases outside the gene matches. The CDR3 DNA reads as TGTGCCAGTGGAAGATCACAGGGGGCGGGTTCAACCCAGTACTTC. Protein: CASGRSQGAGSTQYF.

The chain is built from TRBV24-1 and TRBJ2-3; weak D call: TRBD1 (6 bases). V was pared by 4 bases and J by 6 bases, with 16 bases between. The germline V gene has CDR1 KGHDR and CDR2 SFDVKD. CDR3 length equals 15 residues. The CDR3, as DNA: TGTGCCACCAGTGACCAAGACAGGCCCAAGGATACGCAGTATTTT. This translates into CATSDQDRPKDTQYF.

This clonotype occurred many times. V gene TRBV11-2 combines with J gene TRBJ2-5; 7 bases fit TRBD1. The V gene end was trimmed by 1 base and the J gene end by 5 bases; junction bases not matched to a gene: 7. CDR1 and CDR2 (germline): SGHAT, FQNNGV. The CDR3 covers 15 residues. The CDR3 bases are TGTGCCAGCAGCTTAGCTCTGACAGGGTGGGAGACCCAGTACTTC. Its translation: CASSLALTGWETQYF.

This clonotype was detected many times. This chain connects TRBV3-1 to TRBJ1-2; D is ambiguous. Germline-derived CDR1 and CDR2 are LGHDT and YNNKEL (reference sequence). The CDR3 consists of 13 residues. The ends were cut back, 1 base at V and 8 bases at J, with 11 bases in the middle. The CDR3 DNA is TGTGCCAGCAGCCAAGGAAATTCTCGAGGCTACACCTTC. It translates to CASSQGNSRGYTF.